The present TCR beta chain was sequenced within a study of response to subunit inactivated influenza vaccine. Overall study results and limits: The authors put forward the suggestion that each seasonal influenza vaccination may bring in only a limited number of new T cells.

This clonotype was detected a few times. Antigen specificity is unknown. TCRdb re-called the RT-PCR reads through MiXCR, storing one row per CDR3 protein. The sample has roughly 760,000 distinct CDR3 sequences, 21% seen once. The V end lost 4 bases, the J end lost 2 bases, and 12 bases lay between the germline ends. The germline gives CDR1 SGHVS, CDR2 FQNEAQ. The CDR3 totals 15 residues. The rearrangement joins TRBV7-8 to TRBJ1-3, with unresolved D. The sample was PBMCs from blood, taken more than 4 days after vaccination. The clonotype was recovered from a man aged 50 to 60 who received an inactivated influenza vaccine. This CDR3 is CASSSGSGAGNTIYF. The CDR3 nucleotides read TGTGCCAGCAGCTCCGGCAGTGGGGCTGGAAACACCATATATTTT. The full variable domain, rest sourced from reference TRBV7-8 and TRBJ1-3, is GAGVSQSPRYKVAKRGQDVALRCDPISGHVSLFWYQQALGQGPEFLTYFQNEAQLDKSGLPSDRFFAERPEGSVSTLKIQRTQQEDSAVYLCASSSGSGAGNTIYFGEGSWLTVV.